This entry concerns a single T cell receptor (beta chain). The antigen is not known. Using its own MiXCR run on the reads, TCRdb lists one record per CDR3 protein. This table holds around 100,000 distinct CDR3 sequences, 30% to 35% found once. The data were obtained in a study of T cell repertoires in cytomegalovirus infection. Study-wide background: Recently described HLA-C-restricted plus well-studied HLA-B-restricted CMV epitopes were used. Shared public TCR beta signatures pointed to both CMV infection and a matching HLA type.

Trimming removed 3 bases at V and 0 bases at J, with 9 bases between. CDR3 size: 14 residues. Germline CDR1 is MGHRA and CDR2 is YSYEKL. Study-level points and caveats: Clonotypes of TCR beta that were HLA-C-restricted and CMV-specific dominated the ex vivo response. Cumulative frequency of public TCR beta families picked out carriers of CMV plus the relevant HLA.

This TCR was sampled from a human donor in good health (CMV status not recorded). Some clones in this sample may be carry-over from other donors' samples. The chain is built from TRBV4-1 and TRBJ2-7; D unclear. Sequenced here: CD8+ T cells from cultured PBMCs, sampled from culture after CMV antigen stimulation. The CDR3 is CASSQFRDSYEQYF. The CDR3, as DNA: TGCGCCAGCAGCCAGTTTAGGGACTCCTACGAGCAGTACTTC.